This entry lists 4 T cell receptor beta chains sequenced from one sample in a study of shared clonotypes between healthy human individuals. Using immunoSEQ multiplex PCR, the repertoire was profiled, and TCRdb retains in-frame clones only, with some absent. This table has some 790,000 clones, 55% to 75% appearing once. Sequencing used memory CD4+ T cells sorted from blood. The subset was: CD45RA-negative fraction. Receptors originate from a woman in her 30s in good health.

This chain joins TRBV19 and TRBJ2-6; a weak D match, TRBD2 (7 bases). Germline V gives CDR1 LNHDA, CDR2 SQIVND (reference sequence). V gave up 3 bases and J gave up 1 base, with 16 bases separating them. The CDR3 runs to 18 residues. The chain's CDR3 is CASSISQGGVSGANVLTF. The CDR3, as DNA: TGTGCCAGTAGTATCTCACAGGGAGGGGTTTCTGGGGCCAACGTCCTGACTTTC.

This chain joins TRBV28 and TRBJ2-7; TRBD2 aligns across 7 bases. V shed 4 bases, J shed 3 bases, and the junction held 9 bases outside the gene matches. This CDR3 comprises 15 residues. Germline V lookup: CDR1 MDHEN, CDR2 SYDVKM. CDR3 region: CASSSAGREIYEQYF. DNA for the CDR3: TGTGCCAGCAGTTCCGCCGGGCGGGAGATCTACGAGCAGTACTTC.

The chain carries TRBV4-1 and TRBJ2-7; possibly TRBD2 for D (6 bases). Germline assignment: CDR1 MGHRA and CDR2 YSYEKL. The CDR3 is 15 residues long. V lost 0 bases to trimming and J lost 7 bases, with 16 bases between them. CDR3 sequence (DNA): TGCGCCAGCAGCCAAGATCGGGAGCGCTCGGGAGAGCAGTACTTC. It codes for CASSQDRERSGEQYF.

About this clone itself: This sample also contains other DNA sequences that code for the same CDR3. The chain recombines TRBV5-1 with TRBJ2-1; D not resolved. Germline CDR1 and CDR2: SGHRS and YFSETQ. There are 15 residues in the CDR3. Trimming pared 0 bases from V and 4 bases from J, leaving 11 bases between. CDR3 in amino acids: CASSLESAGYNEQFF. The CDR3 bases are TGCGCCAGCAGCTTGGAGTCCGCTGGATACAATGAGCAGTTCTTC.